This entry lists 21 T cell receptor beta chains sequenced from one sample in a study of blood T cells in healthy people across ages. PCR was performed a second time for roughly 6 to 12 cycles using a sample-barcoded 5' primer and a J-beta primer mix. TCRdb itself ran the 5' RACE reads through MiXCR, one entry per CDR3 protein. The table records roughly 1.4 million distinct CDR3 sequences, roughly 64% of them present only once. The sample was blood. These receptors all stem from a man between 18 and 29 years old in good health.

The chain joins TRBV28 to TRBJ2-4; no clear D gene. The J call may not be correct, given that the DNA end is closer to TRBJ2-7. Germline CDR1 and CDR2: MDHEN and SYDVKM. This CDR3 has 14 residues. The CDR3 DNA reads as TGTGCCAGCAGTGGGCCGTCGGATTTAGACGAGCAGTACTTC. Its protein is CASSGPSDLDEQYF.

This clonotype was detected once. The rearrangement joins TRBV29-1 to TRBJ2-1, with TRBD2 matching over 7 bases. Trimming removed 3 bases from V and 2 bases from J; junction bases left unmatched: 7. Germline V CDR1 and CDR2: SQVTM, ANQGSEA. The CDR3 has 15 amino acids. CDR3 bases: TGCAGCGTTGAGGGGGGAGGGGAGACCTACAATGAGCAGTTCTTC. Protein sequence: CSVEGGGETYNEQFF.

The rearrangement links TRBV20-1 to TRBJ2-3; D is ambiguous. The CDR3 spans 16 residues. The V end was cut by 2 bases, the J end by 2 bases, with 17 bases between. The germline CDR1 and CDR2 sequences are DFQATT and SNEGSKA (reference sequence). The CDR3 region is CSARLSTRYYTDTQYF. In DNA form, the CDR3 reads TGCAGTGCTAGACTGTCGACACGGTACTACACAGATACGCAGTATTTT.

This clonotype was counted a few times. The chain carries TRBV12-3 or TRBV12-4 and TRBJ1-6; the D is unclear. Trimming took 4 bases from V and 3 from J, leaving 7 bases between them. There are 14 residues in the CDR3. The DNA of the CDR3 is TGTGCCAGCAGTTCCGGGCTCTATAATTCACCCCTCCACTTT. It encodes CASSSGLYNSPLHF.

In DNA, the CDR3 is TGCGCCAGCAGCGCCGGGACCCAGGGCGGGTTCGAGCAGTACTTC. Translation: CASSAGTQGGFEQYF. The chain uses TRBV5-1 and TRBJ2-5; D tentatively fits TRBD1 or TRBD2 (5 bases each). The J call may be wrong; the DNA end is better matched by TRBJ2-7. The CDR3 loop spans 15 amino acids. Germline CDR1 SGHRS, CDR2 YFSETQ.

This clonotype was seen just once. The genes are TRBV12-3 or TRBV12-4 and TRBJ1-2; 9 bases are a match to TRBD1. J lost 7 bases, V lost 7 bases, and 7 bases had no gene match. This CDR3 is built from 13 residues. CDR3 in DNA: TGTGCCAGCATCAAACAGGGGGCGCCTGGCTACACCTTC. This gives the protein CASIKQGAPGYTF.

The chain carries TRBV20-1 and TRBJ2-5, with 10 bases fitting TRBD2. The J call could be wrong; TRBJ2-7 is a better fit for the DNA end. The CDR3 totals 14 residues. Germline V gene sequence: CDR1 DFQATT, CDR2 SNEGSKA (reference sequence). CDR3 nucleotides: TGCAGTGCTAGCACTAGCGGGACGGCGTACGAGCAGTACTTC. Its translation: CSASTSGTAYEQYF.

Regarding this clonotype: Since a much larger clone is just one base distant, this may be a read error. The rearrangement uses TRBV25-1 and TRBJ2-3, with D maybe TRBD1 (6 bases). From germline, CDR1 is MGHDK and CDR2 SYGVNS. This CDR3 has 14 residues. Here the CDR3 reads CARSRRGGTDTQYF. The CDR3 DNA reads as TGTGCCCGCAGCCGCAGGGGCGGCACAGATACGCAGTATTTT.

A few counts support this clonotype. The rearrangement uses TRBV18 and TRBJ2-1, with 8 bases aligning to TRBD2. The length of the CDR3 is 16 residues. The J segment lost 4 bases and the V segment lost 2 bases, leaving 7 bases of the junction unmatched. CDR1 and CDR2 (germline): KGHSH, LQKENI. As DNA, the CDR3 is TGTGCCAGCTCACCATCAACGGGGGGGCAATACAATGAGCAGTTCTTC. Protein sequence: CASSPSTGGQYNEQFF.

The V call is TRBV6-1, the J call TRBJ2-1, with TRBD1 identical over 9 bases. Trimming removed 3 bases from V and 9 bases from J; junction bases left unmatched: 6. CDR1 and CDR2 from the germline V gene are MNHNS and SASEGT. The CDR3 has 14 amino acids. CDR3 nucleotides: TGTGCCAGCAGTGACACAGGGGGCGGGGTTGAGCAGTTCTTC. This codes for CASSDTGGGVEQFF.

The chain recombines TRBV20-1 with TRBJ1-5, with a possible D match to TRBD1 (6 bases). The V end was cut by 5 bases, the J end by 0 bases, with 14 bases between. Germline V gene lookup returns CDR1 DFQATT and CDR2 SNEGSKA (reference sequence). The CDR3 consists of 15 residues. The CDR3: CSARRQEYSNQPQHF. In DNA form, the CDR3 reads TGCAGTGCTCGACGACAGGAGTATAGCAATCAGCCCCAGCATTTT.

This clonotype was recorded once. The rearrangement uses TRBV6-1 and TRBJ2-1, with 8 positions matching TRBD2. J lost 4 bases, V lost 7 bases, and 18 bases had no gene match. The CDR3 runs 18 residues. The germline gives CDR1 MNHNS, CDR2 SASEGT. The CDR3 reads CASKSGGSSGSLYNEQFF. The CDR3 nucleotides are TGTGCCAGCAAATCTGGGGGATCAAGCGGGAGTTTATACAATGAGCAGTTCTTC.

The sample holds a few counts of this clonotype. The junction differs from germline at one of its ends, possibly a read error. This rearrangement joins TRBV7-2 to TRBJ1-4; D is unresolved. The CDR3 runs to 15 residues. CDR1 is SGHTA and CDR2 is FQGNSA in the germline V gene. The CDR3 sequence is CASSLVGATNEKLFF. Written as DNA, the CDR3 is TGTGCCAGCAGTTTAGTGGGCGCAACTAATGAAAAACTGTTTTTT.

This clonotype has only a few counts. The chain is built from TRBV4-1 and TRBJ2-3; D perhaps matches TRBD2 (5 bases). Germline CDR1 and CDR2: MGHRA and YSYEKL. The CDR3 sequence is 17 residues long. The germline V and J ends were trimmed by 3 bases and 4 bases, with 20 bases remaining between them. This CDR3 reads CASSQPRAEAAADTQYF. The CDR3 DNA is TGCGCCAGCAGCCAGCCTCGAGCGGAAGCAGCGGCAGATACGCAGTATTTT.

The J gene is TRBJ2-1, the V gene TRBV4-1; D is perhaps TRBD2 (5 bases). Per the germline V gene, CDR1 is MGHRA and CDR2 is YSYEKL. CDR3 length equals 13 residues. V was clipped by 2 bases and J by 9 bases, with 11 bases between them. CDR3 in amino acids: CASSQLASSEQFF. The CDR3, as DNA: TGCGCCAGCAGCCAACTAGCTTCCAGTGAGCAGTTCTTC.

V and J are TRBV11-2 and TRBJ2-5; D is uncertain. The germline CDR1 and CDR2 sequences are SGHAT and FQNNGV. The CDR3 runs to 14 residues. The V gene lost 9 bases and the J gene lost 2 bases, with 16 bases spanning the gap. CDR3 nucleotide sequence: TGTGCCAGTTTACCGGGCGCTTGGCAAGAGACCCAGTACTTC. It is translated as CASLPGAWQETQYF.

This clonotype has a handful of counts. V and J are TRBV6-1 and TRBJ1-2, with D maybe TRBD1 (5 bases). Germline CDR1 is MNHNS and CDR2 is SASEGT. Trimming cost V 7 bases and J 8 bases, with 8 bases left between them. This CDR3 region has 10 residues. The CDR3 reads CASTRDGYTF. CDR3 coding DNA: TGTGCCAGCACCCGGGACGGCTACACCTTC.

As DNA, the CDR3 is TGCGCCAGCAGCTTGGTGGCAGGGATTCAAGAGACCCAGTACTTC. Its protein product is CASSLVAGIQETQYF. V and J are TRBV5-1 and TRBJ2-5, with a tentative D call TRBD1 (5 bases). This CDR3 comprises 15 residues. The V gene's germline CDR1 is SGHRS and CDR2 YFSETQ. Deletions cut 0 bases from V and 2 bases from J, with 11 bases between.

The chain employs TRBV20-1 and TRBJ2-1, with 9 bases identical to TRBD2. V lost 0 bases, J lost 15 bases, and 9 bases stayed unmatched. Germline V gives CDR1 DFQATT, CDR2 SNEGSKA (reference sequence). The CDR3 is 13 amino acids. In DNA, the CDR3 is TGCAGTGCTAGAGATCATCGGACTAGCGCCAGGTTCTTC. Translating gives CSARDHRTSARFF.

V and J are TRBV4-2 and TRBJ1-1; the D gene is possibly TRBD1 (5 bases). The germline gives CDR1 LGHNA, CDR2 YNFKEQ. V was cut by 8 bases and J by 4 bases, with 23 bases left in between. This CDR3 has 16 residues. The CDR3 is CASAPVPEGSVTEAFF. DNA of the CDR3: TGTGCCAGCGCGCCCGTCCCCGAGGGGTCCGTCACTGAAGCTTTCTTT.

This chain links TRBV4-2 with TRBJ2-1; D is unclear. V lost 0 bases to trimming and J lost 5 bases, with 8 bases between them. CDR3 length: 14 amino acids. In germline, CDR1 is LGHNA, CDR2 YNFKEQ. Here the CDR3 DNA reads TGTGCCAGCAGCCAAGATCCCTGGAACAATGAGCAGTTCTTC. As protein: CASSQDPWNNEQFF.